What follows describes a single T cell receptor beta chain. Its antigen is unknown. Time point specified: blood at routine non-recurrence follow-up after resection. In each case, whole RNA from tumor, nontumor lung or frozen PBMC was sequenced unsorted. The data stem from a study of spatial heterogeneity in lung cancer. Study information: A total of under 80 untreated early-stage non-small cell lung cancer patients served as donors.

General observations from the study: Ubiquitous expanded tumor TCRs were observed in blood more at resection than follow-up.

This CDR3 spans 13 amino acids. Germline V gene data show CDR1 as SGHTA and CDR2 as FQGNSA. V dropped 3 bases and J dropped 4 bases, with 8 bases sitting between them. MiXCR, run by TCRdb on the 5' RACE reads, gives a single entry per CDR3 protein. Of over 45,000 distinct CDR3 sequences listed, 12% were seen once; the top ten hold approximately 30%. Sequencing was performed on PBMCs, taken at follow-up. The chain has TRBV7-2 and TRBJ2-3; no firm D call. The receptor comes from a male donor with early-stage non-small cell lung cancer. CDR3 protein: CASSFPQSDTQYF. For the CDR3, the DNA is TGTGCCAGCAGCTTTCCCCAGTCAGATACGCAGTATTTT.